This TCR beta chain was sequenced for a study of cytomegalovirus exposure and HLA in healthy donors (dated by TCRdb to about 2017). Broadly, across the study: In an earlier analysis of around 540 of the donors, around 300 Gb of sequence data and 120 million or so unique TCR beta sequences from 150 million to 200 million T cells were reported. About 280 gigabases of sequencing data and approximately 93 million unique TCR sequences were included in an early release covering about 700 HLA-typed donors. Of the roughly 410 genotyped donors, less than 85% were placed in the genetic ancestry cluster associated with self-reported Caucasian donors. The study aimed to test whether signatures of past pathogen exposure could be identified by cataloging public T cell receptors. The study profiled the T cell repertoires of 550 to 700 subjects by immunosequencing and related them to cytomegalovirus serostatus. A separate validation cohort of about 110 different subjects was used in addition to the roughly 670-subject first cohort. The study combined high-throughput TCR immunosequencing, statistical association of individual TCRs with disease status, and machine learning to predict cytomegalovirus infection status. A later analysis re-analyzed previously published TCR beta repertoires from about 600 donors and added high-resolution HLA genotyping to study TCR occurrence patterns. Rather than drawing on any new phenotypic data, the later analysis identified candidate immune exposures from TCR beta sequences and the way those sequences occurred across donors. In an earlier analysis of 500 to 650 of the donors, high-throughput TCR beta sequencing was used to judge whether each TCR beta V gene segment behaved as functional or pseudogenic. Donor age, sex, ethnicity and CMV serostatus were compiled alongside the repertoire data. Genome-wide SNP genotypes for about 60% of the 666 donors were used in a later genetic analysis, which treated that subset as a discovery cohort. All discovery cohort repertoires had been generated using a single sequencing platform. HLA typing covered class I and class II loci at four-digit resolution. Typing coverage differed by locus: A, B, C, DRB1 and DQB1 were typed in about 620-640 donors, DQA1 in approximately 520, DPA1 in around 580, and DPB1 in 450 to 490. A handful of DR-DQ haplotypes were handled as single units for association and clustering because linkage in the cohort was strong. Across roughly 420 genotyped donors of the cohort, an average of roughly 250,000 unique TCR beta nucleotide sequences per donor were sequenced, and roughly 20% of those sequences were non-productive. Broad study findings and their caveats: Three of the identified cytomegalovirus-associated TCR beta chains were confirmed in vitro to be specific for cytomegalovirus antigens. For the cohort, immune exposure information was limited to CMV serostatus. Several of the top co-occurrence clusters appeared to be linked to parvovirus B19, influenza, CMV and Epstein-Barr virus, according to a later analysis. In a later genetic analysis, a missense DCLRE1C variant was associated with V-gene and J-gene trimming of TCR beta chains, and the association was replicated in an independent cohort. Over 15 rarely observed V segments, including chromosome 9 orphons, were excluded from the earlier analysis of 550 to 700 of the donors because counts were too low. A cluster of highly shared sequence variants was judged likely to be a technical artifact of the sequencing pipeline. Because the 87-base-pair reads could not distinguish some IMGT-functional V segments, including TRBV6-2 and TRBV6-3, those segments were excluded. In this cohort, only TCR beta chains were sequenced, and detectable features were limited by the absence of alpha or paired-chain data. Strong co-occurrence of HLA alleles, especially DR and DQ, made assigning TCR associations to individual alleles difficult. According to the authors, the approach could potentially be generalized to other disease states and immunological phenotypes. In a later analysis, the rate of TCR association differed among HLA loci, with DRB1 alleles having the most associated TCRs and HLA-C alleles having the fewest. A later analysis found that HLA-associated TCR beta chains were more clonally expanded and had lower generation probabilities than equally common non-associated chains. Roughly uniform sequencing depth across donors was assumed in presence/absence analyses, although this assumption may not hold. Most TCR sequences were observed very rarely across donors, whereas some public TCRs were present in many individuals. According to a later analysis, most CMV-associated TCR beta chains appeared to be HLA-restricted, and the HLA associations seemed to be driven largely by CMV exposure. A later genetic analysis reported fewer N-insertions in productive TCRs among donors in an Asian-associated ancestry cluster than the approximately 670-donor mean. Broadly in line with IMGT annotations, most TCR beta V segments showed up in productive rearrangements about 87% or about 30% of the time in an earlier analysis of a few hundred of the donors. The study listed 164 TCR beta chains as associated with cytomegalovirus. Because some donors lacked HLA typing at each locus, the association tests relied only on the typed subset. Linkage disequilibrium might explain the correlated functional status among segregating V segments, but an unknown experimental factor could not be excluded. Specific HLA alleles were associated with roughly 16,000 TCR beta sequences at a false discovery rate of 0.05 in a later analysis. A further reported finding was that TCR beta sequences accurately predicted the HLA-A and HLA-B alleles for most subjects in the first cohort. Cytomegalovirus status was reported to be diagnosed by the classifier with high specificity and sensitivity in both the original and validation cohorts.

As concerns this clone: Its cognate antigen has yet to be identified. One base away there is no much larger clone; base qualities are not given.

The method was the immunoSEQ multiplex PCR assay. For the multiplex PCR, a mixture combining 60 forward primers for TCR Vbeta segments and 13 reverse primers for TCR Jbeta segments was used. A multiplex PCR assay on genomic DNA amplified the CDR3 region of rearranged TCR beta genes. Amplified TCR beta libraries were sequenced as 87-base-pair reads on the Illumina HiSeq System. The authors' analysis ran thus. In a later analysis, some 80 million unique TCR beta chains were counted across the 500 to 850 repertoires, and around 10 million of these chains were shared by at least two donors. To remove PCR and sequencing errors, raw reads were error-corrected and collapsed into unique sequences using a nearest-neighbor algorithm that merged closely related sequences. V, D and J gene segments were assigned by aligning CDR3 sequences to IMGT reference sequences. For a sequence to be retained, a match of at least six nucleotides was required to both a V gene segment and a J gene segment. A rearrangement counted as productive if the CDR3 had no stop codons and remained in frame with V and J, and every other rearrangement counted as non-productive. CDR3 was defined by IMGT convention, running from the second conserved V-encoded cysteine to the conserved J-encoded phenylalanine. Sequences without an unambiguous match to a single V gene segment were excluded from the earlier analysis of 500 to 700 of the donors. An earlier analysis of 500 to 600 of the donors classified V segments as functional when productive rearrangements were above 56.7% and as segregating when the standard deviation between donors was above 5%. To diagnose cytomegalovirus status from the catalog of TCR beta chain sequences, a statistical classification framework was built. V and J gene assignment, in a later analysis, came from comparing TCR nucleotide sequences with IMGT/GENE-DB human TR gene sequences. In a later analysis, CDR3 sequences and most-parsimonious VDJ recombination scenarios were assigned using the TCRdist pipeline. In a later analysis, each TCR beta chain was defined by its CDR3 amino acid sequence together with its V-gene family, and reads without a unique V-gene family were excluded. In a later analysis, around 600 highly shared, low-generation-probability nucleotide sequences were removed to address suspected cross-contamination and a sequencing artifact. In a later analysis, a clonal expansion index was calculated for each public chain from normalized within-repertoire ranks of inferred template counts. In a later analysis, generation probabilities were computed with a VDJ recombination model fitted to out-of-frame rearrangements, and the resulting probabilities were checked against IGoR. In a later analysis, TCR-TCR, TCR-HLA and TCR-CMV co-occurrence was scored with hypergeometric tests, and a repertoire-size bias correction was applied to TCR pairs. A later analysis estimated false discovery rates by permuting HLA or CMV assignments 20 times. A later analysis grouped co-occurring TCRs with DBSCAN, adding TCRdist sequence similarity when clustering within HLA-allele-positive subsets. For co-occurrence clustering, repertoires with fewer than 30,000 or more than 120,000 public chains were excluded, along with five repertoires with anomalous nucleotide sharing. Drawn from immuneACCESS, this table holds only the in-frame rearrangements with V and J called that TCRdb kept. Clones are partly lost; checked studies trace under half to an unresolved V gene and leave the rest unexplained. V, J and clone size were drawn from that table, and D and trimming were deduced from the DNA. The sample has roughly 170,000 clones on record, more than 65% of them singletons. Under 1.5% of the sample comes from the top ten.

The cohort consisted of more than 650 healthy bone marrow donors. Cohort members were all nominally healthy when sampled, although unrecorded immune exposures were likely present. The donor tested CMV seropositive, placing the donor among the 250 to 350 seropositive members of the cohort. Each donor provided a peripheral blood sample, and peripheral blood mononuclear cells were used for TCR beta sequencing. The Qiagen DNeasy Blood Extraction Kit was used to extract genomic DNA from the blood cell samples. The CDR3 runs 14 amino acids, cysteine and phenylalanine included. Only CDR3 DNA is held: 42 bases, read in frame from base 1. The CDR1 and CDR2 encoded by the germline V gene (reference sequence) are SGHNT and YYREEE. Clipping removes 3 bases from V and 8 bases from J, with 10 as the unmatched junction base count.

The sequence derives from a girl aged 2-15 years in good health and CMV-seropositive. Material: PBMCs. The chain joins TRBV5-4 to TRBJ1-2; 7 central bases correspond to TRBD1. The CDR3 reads CASSSGQKSEGYTF. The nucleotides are TGTGCCAGCAGCTCGGGACAGAAGAGTGAGGGCTACACCTTC.